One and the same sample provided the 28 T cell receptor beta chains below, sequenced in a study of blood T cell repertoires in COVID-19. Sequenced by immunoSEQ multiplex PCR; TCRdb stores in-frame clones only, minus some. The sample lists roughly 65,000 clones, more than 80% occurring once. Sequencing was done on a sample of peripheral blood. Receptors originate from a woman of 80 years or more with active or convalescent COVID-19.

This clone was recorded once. CDR3 DNA sequence: TGTGCCAGTAGTATCCTAGCGGGGGGCCAAGAGACCCAGTACTTC. Protein: CASSILAGGQETQYF. The V call is TRBV19, the J call TRBJ2-5, with 11 bases aligning to TRBD2. Germline V gene data show CDR1 as LNHDA and CDR2 as SQIVND (reference sequence). The CDR3 extends over 15 amino acids. The ends lost 3 bases at V and 1 base at J; junction bases unmatched: 1.

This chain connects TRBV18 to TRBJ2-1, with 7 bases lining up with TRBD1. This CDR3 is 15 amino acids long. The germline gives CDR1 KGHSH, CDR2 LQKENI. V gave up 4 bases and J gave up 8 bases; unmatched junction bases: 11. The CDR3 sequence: CASSQNAQGSDEQFF. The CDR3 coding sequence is TGTGCCAGCTCACAAAACGCACAGGGGTCGGATGAGCAGTTCTTC. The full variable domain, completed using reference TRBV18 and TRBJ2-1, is NAGVMQNPRHLVRRRGQEARLRCSPMKGHSHVYWYRQLPEEGLKFMVYLQKENIIDESGMPKERFSAEFPKEGPSILRIQQVVRGDSAAYFCASSQNAQGSDEQFFGPGTRLTVL.

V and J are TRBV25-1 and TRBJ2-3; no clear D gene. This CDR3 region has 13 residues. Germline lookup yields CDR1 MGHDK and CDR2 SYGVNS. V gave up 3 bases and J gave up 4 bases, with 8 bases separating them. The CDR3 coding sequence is TGTGCCAGCAGTGATGGGCAGGCAGATACGCAGTATTTT. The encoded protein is CASSDGQADTQYF.

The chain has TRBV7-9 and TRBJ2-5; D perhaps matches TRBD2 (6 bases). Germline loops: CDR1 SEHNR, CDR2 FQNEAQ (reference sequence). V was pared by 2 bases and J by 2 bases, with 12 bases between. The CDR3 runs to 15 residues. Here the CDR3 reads CASSLFRDSQETQYF. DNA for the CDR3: TGTGCCAGCAGCTTATTCCGGGACTCACAAGAGACCCAGTACTTC.

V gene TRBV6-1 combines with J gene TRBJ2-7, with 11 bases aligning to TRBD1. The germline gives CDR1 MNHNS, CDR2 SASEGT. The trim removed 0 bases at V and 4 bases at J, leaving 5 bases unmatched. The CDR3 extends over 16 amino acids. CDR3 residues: CASSEALGQGAYEQYF. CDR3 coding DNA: TGTGCCAGCAGTGAAGCGCTCGGACAGGGGGCTTACGAGCAGTACTTC.

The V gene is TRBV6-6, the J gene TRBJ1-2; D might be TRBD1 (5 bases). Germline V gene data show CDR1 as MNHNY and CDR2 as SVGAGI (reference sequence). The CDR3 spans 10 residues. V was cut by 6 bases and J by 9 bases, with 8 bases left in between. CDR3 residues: CASSQDSYTF. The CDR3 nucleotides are TGTGCCAGCAGCCAGGACAGCTACACCTTC.

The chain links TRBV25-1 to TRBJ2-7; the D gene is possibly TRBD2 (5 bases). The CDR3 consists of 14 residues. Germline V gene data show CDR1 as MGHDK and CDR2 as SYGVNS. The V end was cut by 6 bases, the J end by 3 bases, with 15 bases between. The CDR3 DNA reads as TGTGCCAGCAGCGCCACCCTCGGGATCTACGAGCAGTACTTC. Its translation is CASSATLGIYEQYF.

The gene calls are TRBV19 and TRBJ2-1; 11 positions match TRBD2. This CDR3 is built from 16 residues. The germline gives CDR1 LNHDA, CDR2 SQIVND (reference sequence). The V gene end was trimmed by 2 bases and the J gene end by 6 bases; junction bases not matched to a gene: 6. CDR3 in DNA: TGTGCCAGTAGTATATCGCTAGCGGGGGGACCCAATGAGCAGTTCTTC. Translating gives CASSISLAGGPNEQFF.

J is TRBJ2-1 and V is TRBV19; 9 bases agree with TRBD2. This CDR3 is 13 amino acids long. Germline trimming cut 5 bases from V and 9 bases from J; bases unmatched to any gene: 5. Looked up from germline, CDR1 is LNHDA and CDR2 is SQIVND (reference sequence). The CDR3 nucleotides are TGTGCCAGTAGTGTGGGAGCGGGGGGTGAGCAGTTCTTC. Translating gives CASSVGAGGEQFF. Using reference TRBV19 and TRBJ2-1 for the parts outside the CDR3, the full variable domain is DGGITQSPKYLFRKEGQNVTLSCEQNLNHDAMYWYRQDPGQGLRLIYYSQIVNDFQKGDIAEGYSVSREKKESFPLTVTSAQKNPTAFYLCASSVGAGGEQFFGPGTRLTVL.

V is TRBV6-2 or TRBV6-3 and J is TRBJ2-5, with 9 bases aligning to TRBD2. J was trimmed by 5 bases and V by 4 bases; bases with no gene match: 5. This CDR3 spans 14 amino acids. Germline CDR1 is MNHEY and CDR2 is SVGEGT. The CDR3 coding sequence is TGTGCCAGCAGTTTCAGCGGGGGGTGGGAGACCCAGTACTTC. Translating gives CASSFSGGWETQYF.

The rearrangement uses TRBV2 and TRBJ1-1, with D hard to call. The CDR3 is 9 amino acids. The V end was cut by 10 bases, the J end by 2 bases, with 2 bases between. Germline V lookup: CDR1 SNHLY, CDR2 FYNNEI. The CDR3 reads CATNTEAFF. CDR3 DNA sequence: TGTGCCACTAACACTGAAGCTTTCTTT.

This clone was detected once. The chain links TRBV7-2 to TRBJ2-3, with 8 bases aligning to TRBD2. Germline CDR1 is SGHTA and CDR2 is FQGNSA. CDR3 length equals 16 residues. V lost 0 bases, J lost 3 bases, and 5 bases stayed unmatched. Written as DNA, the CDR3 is TGTGCCAGCAGCTTAGCTGCCGGGGGGGGAACAGATACGCAGTATTTT. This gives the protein CASSLAAGGGTDTQYF.

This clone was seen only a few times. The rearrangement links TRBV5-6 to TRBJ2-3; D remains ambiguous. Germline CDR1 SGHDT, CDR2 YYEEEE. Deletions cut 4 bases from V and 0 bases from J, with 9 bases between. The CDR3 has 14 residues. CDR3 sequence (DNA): TGTGCCAGCAGCCCGTGGGCTAGCACAGATACGCAGTATTTT. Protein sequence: CASSPWASTDTQYF.

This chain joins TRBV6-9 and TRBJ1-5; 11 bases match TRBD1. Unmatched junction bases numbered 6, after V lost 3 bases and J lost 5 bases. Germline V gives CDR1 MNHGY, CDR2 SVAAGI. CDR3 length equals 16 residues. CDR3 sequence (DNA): TGTGCCAGCAGTTACCCTCCGGACAGGGGGCATCAGCCCCAGCATTTT. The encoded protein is CASSYPPDRGHQPQHF.

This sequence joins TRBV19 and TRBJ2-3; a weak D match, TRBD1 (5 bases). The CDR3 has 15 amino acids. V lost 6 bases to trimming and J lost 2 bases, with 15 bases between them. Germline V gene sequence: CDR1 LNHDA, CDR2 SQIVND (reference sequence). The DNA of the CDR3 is TGTGCCAGTAGATGGACACGTCTAGACACAGATACGCAGTATTTT. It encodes CASRWTRLDTDTQYF.

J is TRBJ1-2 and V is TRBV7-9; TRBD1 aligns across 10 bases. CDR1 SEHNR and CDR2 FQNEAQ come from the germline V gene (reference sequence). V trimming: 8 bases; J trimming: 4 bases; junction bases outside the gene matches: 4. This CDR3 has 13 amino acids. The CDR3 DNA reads TGTGCCAGCGGGACAGGGGCAACCTATGGCTACACCTTC. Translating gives CASGTGATYGYTF.

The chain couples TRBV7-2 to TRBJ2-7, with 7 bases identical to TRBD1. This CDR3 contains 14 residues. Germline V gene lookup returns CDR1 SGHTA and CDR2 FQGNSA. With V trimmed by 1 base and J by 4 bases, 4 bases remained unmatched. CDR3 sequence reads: CASSLDGTAYEQYF. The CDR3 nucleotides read TGTGCCAGCAGCTTAGATGGGACAGCTTACGAGCAGTACTTC.

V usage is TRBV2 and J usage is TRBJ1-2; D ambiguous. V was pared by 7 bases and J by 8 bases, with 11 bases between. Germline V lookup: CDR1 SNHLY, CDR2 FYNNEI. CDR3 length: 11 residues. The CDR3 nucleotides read TGTGCCAGCAATATCATCGGGGGCTACACCTTC. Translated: CASNIIGGYTF.

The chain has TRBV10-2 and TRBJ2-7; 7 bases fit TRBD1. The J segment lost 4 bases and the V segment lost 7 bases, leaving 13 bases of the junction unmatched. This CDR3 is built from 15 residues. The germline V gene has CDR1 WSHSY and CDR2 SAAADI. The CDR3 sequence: CASNSIMDRTYEQYF. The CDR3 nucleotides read TGCGCCAGCAATTCAATTATGGACAGGACGTACGAGCAGTACTTC.

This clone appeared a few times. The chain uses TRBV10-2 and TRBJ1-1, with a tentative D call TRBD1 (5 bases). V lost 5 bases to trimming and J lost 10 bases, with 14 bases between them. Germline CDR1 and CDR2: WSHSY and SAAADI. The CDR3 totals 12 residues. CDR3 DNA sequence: TGCGCCAGCAGTAACTCGCCGGGGGGAGCTTTCTTT. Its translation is CASSNSPGGAFF.

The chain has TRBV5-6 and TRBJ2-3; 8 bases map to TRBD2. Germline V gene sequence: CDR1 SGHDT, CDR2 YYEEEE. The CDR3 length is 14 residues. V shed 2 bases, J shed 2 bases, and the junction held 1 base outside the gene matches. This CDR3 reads CASSFGRVTDTQYF. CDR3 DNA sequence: TGTGCCAGCAGCTTCGGGAGGGTCACAGATACGCAGTATTTT.

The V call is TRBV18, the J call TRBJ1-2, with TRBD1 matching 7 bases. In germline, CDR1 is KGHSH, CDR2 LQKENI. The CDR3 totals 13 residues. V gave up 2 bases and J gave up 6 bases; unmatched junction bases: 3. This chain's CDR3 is CASSPATGDGYTF. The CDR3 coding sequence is TGTGCCAGCTCACCAGCAACAGGGGATGGCTACACCTTC.

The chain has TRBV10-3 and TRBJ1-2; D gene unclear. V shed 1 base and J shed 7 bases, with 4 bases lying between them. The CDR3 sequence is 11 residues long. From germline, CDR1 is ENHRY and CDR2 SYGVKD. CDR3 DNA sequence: TGTGCCATCAGTGAGTTCGGTGGCTACACCTTC. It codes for CAISEFGGYTF.

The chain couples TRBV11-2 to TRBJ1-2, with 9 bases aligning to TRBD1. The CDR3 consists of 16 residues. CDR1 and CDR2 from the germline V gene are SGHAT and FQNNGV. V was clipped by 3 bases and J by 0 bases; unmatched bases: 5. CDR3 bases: TGTGCCAGCAGCTTTACCGGGACAGGGACTAACTATGGCTACACCTTC. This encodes CASSFTGTGTNYGYTF.

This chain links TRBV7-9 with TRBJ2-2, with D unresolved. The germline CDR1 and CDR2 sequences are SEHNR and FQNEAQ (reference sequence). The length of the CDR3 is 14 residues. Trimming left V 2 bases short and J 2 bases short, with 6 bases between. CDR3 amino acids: CASSLLGNTGELFF. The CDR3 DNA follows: TGTGCCAGCAGCTTACTAGGAAACACCGGGGAGCTGTTTTTT.

CDR3 residues: CASTPGGRGLSSYNEQFF. Here the CDR3 DNA reads TGTGCCAGCACCCCCGGGGGGCGGGGGCTTAGCTCCTACAATGAGCAGTTCTTC. The chain has TRBV28 and TRBJ2-1; TRBD2 might be the D (7 bases). V was shortened by 7 bases and J by 0 bases, with 22 bases between the two germline ends. The CDR3 extends over 18 amino acids. CDR1 is MDHEN, CDR2 SYDVKM, per germline.

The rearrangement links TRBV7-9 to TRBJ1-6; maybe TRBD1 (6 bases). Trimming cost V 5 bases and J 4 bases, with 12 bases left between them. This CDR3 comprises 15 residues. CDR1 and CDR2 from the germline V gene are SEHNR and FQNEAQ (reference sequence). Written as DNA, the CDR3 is TGTGCCAGCAGCCCGGGGACATTTTATAATTCACCCCTCCACTTT. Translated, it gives CASSPGTFYNSPLHF.

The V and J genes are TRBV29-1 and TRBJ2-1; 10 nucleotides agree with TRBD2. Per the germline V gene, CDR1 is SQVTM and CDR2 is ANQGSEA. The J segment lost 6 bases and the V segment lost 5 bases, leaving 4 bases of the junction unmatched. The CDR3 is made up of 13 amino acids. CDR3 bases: TGCAGCGTTCTGGGACTAGCGCGCAATGAGCAGTTCTTC. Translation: CSVLGLARNEQFF.